This T cell receptor (beta chain) was found in a study of T cell repertoires in aging, cancer and after chemotherapy. The overall study: Healthy donor repertoires were recorded over several months to years and showed clear clonal overlap. Study-wide points: In each cancer cohort, median generation probability increased across chemotherapy, suggesting thymic output rebounded. Untreated cancer patients had significantly lower blood TCR diversity than age-matched healthy donors. The repertoire data cannot show anything about immunological memory following chemotherapy.

TCR beta rearrangements were amplified from peripheral blood genomic DNA. TRB rearrangements spanning V, D and J were amplified using mixed TRB-A/B primers. TCRdb re-called the multiplex PCR reads with MiXCR, one entry per CDR3 protein. The sample has hundreds of distinct CDR3 sequences, 22% seen once. From germline, CDR1 is SGHAT and CDR2 FQDESV (reference sequence). V lost 7 bases and J 0 bases, leaving 18 bases between the germline ends. This CDR3 region has 17 residues. This clonotype is medium-sized. Its antigen is still unknown. The rearrangement uses TRBV11-1 and TRBJ2-2; D gene unclear. This receptor was obtained from a human donor in good health. The sequenced sample was blood. The CDR3 DNA reads as TGTGCCAGCACCCCCGGTAGAGGATTAGCGAACACCGGGGAGCTGTTTTTT. As protein: CASTPGRGLANTGELFF.